The T cell receptor beta chain under discussion was sequenced for a study of T cells after yellow fever vaccination. TCRdb fed the 5' RACE reads into MiXCR, producing one record per CDR3 protein. Of 500,000 to 550,000 distinct CDR3 sequences listed, roughly 22% are singletons. Germline V gene lookup returns CDR1 SEHNR and CDR2 FQNEAQ (reference sequence). The V and J ends lost 5 bases and 4 bases respectively, with 14 bases between them. The CDR3 sequence is 14 residues long. This TCR came from a man younger than 35 who received the YFV17D yellow fever vaccine. The chain is built from TRBV7-9 and TRBJ2-5, with D uncertain. This material consisted of PBMCs, taken 21 days after the first yellow fever vaccination. CDR3 residues: CASSVMGLGETQYF. The CDR3 DNA reads as TGTGCCAGCAGCGTCATGGGCCTTGGAGAGACCCAGTACTTC.